This TCR beta chain appears in the sequencing data of a study of T cell changes during pregnancy in multiple sclerosis. Germline V gene data show CDR1 as PRHDT and CDR2 as FYEKMQ (reference sequence). This CDR3 is 15 amino acids long. The V gene lost 1 base and the J gene lost 1 base, with 7 bases spanning the gap. Method: immunoSEQ multiplex PCR; TCRdb's copy keeps in-frame clones and lacks some. The repertoire holds approximately 130,000 clones, with about 95% as singletons. Sequenced here: peripheral blood, sampled after pregnancy. The sequence derives from a female donor with multiple sclerosis, enrolled in a pregnancy study. This chain uses TRBV13 with TRBJ2-2; D perhaps matches TRBD1 (5 bases). CDR3 in DNA: TGTGCCAGCAGCTTAGTAGGGGTGAACACCGGGGAGCTGTTTTTT. Translation gives CASSLVGVNTGELFF.